This T cell receptor beta chain is drawn from a study of breast tumors, draining lymph nodes, adjacent tissues. The lymph nodes were axillary draining lymph nodes from breast cancer patients. The germline V gene encodes CDR1 DFQATT and CDR2 SNEGSKA (reference sequence). This CDR3 comprises 15 residues. The V end was cut by 3 bases, the J end by 6 bases, with 18 bases between. A single record per CDR3 protein comes from TCRdb applying MiXCR to the multiplex PCR reads. The sample contains some 140,000 distinct CDR3 sequences, about 20% of which appear only once. The TCR originated in a female donor with breast cancer. Some clones in this sample may be carry-over from other donors' samples. This chain connects TRBV20-1 to TRBJ2-4; D possibly corresponds to TRBD1 (5 bases). Source material: axillary lymph node tissue. The CDR3 protein is CSASRKGRPGNIQYF. In DNA form, the CDR3 reads TGCAGTGCTAGTCGGAAGGGGCGCCCAGGAAACATTCAGTACTTC.